The 21 T cell receptor beta chains below all came from one sample that was sequenced in a study of post-analysis software for immune sequencing data. These receptors are not linked to any known antigen. The study's findings and limits: Roughly 5 TRBV segments occurring more often in patients than controls included TRBV5-6, TRBV5-1 and TRBV20-1.

Built from TCR beta cDNA, the libraries had unique molecular identifiers in them. Using its own MiXCR run on the PCR reads, TCRdb lists one record per CDR3 protein. The sample contains about 810,000 distinct CDR3 sequences, approximately 53% of which appear only once. Sequencing was done on a sample of blood. The receptors were sampled from a girl aged 10 to 17 with multiple sclerosis.

This rearrangement joins TRBV18 to TRBJ1-6, with TRBD1 identical over 7 bases. The germline V gene has CDR1 KGHSH and CDR2 LQKENI. Trimming removed 3 bases from V and 4 bases from J; junction bases left unmatched: 6. This CDR3 is built from 16 residues. The CDR3 bases are TGTGCCAGCTCACCGTCTCGGGACAGATATAATTCACCCCTCCACTTT. Translating it yields CASSPSRDRYNSPLHF. The full variable domain, its missing parts supplied by reference TRBV18 and TRBJ1-6, is NAGVMQNPRHLVRRRGQEARLRCSPMKGHSHVYWYRQLPEEGLKFMVYLQKENIIDESGMPKERFSAEFPKEGPSILRIQQVVRGDSAAYFCASSPSRDRYNSPLHFGNGTRLTVT.

As concerns this clonotype: One end of the junction varies from germline; a read error may be responsible. This sequence joins TRBV5-5 and TRBJ2-7; TRBD2 matches at 9 bases. This CDR3 spans 15 amino acids. CDR1 and CDR2 from the germline V gene are SGHKS and YYEKEE (reference sequence). The CDR3 DNA sequence: TGTGCCAGCAGCTTGATTGCGGGAGGGCCCTACGAACAGTACTTC. Its translation: CASSLIAGGPYEQYF.

This chain links TRBV3-1 with TRBJ2-6; 7 nucleotides line up with TRBD1. V gave up 8 bases and J gave up 0 bases; unmatched junction bases: 7. CDR3 size: 16 residues. CDR1 and CDR2 (germline): LGHDT, YNNKEL (reference sequence). CDR3 in amino acids: CASAAQGLSGANVLTF. The CDR3 DNA follows: TGTGCCAGCGCGGCACAGGGGCTCTCTGGGGCCAACGTCCTGACTTTC.

CDR3 sequence: CSANSPGQGVSGYTF. The DNA of the CDR3 is TGCAGTGCTAATTCTCCGGGACAGGGTGTCTCTGGCTACACCTTC. This rearrangement joins TRBV20-1 to TRBJ1-2, with 9 bases identical to TRBD1. Germline V gene lookup returns CDR1 DFQATT and CDR2 SNEGSKA (reference sequence). The CDR3 is made up of 15 amino acids. With 4 bases clipped from V and 7 bases from J, the junction kept 13 bases outside the gene matches.

This clonotype was seen a few times. The genes are TRBV4-1 and TRBJ2-3; possibly TRBD1 for D (6 bases). This CDR3 contains 17 residues. Germline V CDR1 and CDR2: MGHRA, YSYEKL. The ends were cut back, 2 bases at V and 0 bases at J, with 15 bases in the middle. The CDR3: CASSQRDTRRSTDTQYF. The CDR3 coding sequence is TGCGCCAGCAGCCAAAGGGACACACGAAGAAGCACAGATACGCAGTATTTT.

The rearrangement joins TRBV29-1 to TRBJ2-1, with D perhaps TRBD1 (5 bases). Germline V CDR1 and CDR2: SQVTM, ANQGSEA. The CDR3 extends over 12 amino acids. Trimming took 3 bases from V and 9 from J, leaving 12 bases between them. Here the CDR3 DNA reads TGCAGCGTTGATCAGGGTTCAAGTGAGCAGTTCTTC. It codes for CSVDQGSSEQFF.

This clonotype was observed once. The chain combines TRBV20-1 with TRBJ1-2; maybe TRBD1 (6 bases). Between the trimmed V and J ends, which lost 5 bases and 10 bases, there was a span of 17 bases. The CDR3 has 12 amino acids. Germline CDR1 and CDR2: DFQATT and SNEGSKA (reference sequence). The CDR3 coding sequence is TGCAGTGCTCAGGACAGTCGGGTTGACTACACCTTC. Its translation is CSAQDSRVDYTF.

This clonotype was recorded only once. This chain connects TRBV12-3 or TRBV12-4 to TRBJ1-1; D remains unclear. The V gene lost 6 bases and the J gene lost 3 bases, with 20 bases spanning the gap. The CDR3 spans 16 residues. CDR3 sequence: CASSPMPSGVDTEAFF. As DNA, the CDR3 is TGTGCCAGCAGCCCCATGCCCAGTGGGGTTGACACTGAAGCTTTCTTT.

This chain uses TRBV5-1 with TRBJ2-3; D is tentatively TRBD1 or TRBD2 (6 bases each). V dropped 3 bases and J dropped 1 base, with 18 bases sitting between them. Germline lookup yields CDR1 SGHRS and CDR2 YFSETQ. There are 17 residues in the CDR3. Here the CDR3 reads CASSYGGLATGTDTQYF. The CDR3 DNA follows: TGCGCCAGCAGCTATGGGGGGCTAGCGACCGGCACAGATACGCAGTATTTT.

The J gene is TRBJ2-6, the V gene TRBV13; D perhaps matches TRBD1 (7 bases). Per the germline V gene, CDR1 is PRHDT and CDR2 is FYEKMQ (reference sequence). Trimming cost V 4 bases and J 3 bases, with 16 bases left between them. The CDR3 consists of 17 residues. CDR3 protein: CASSSSTGTGGANVLTF. CDR3 nucleotides: TGTGCCAGCAGCTCTTCGACAGGGACTGGTGGGGCCAACGTCCTGACTTTC.

The rearrangement uses TRBV12-3 or TRBV12-4 and TRBJ2-7; D call uncertain. Trimming pared 2 bases from V and 5 bases from J, leaving 13 bases between. This CDR3 region has 14 residues. Here the CDR3 reads CASSLLAETNEQYF. The CDR3 nucleotides are TGTGCCAGCAGTTTATTAGCCGAGACGAACGAGCAGTACTTC.

The rearrangement uses TRBV29-1 and TRBJ2-3, with TRBD2 matching over 10 bases. Losses at the gene ends were 1 base for V and 4 bases for J; bases not matched to a gene: 11. This CDR3 has 17 residues. CDR1 SQVTM and CDR2 ANQGSEA come from the germline V gene. This chain's CDR3 is CSVEGGVAGTSADTQYF. The DNA of the CDR3 is TGCAGCGTTGAAGGGGGGGTAGCGGGGACTAGCGCAGATACGCAGTATTTT.

This clonotype was seen more than once but under ten times. The CDR3 loop is CASRVTPKDEQYF. The CDR3 coding sequence is TGTGCCAGCAGGGTGACCCCAAAGGACGAGCAGTACTTC. The chain links TRBV6-1 to TRBJ2-7, with D unclear. Trimming shortened V by 6 bases and J by 5 bases, and 14 bases separated the two germline ends. The CDR3 consists of 13 residues. CDR1 and CDR2 from the germline V gene are MNHNS and SASEGT.

In this sample, this clonotype turned up many times. The rearrangement joins TRBV12-3 or TRBV12-4 to TRBJ2-5, with TRBD1 as a possible D gene (6 bases). V was clipped by 6 bases and J by 2 bases, with 13 bases between them. The CDR3 contains 14 residues. CDR3 amino acids: CASSRNRVQETQYF. As DNA, the CDR3 is TGTGCCAGCAGCCGTAACAGGGTACAAGAGACCCAGTACTTC.

On this clonotype: One junction end disagrees with the germline gene, perhaps due to a read error. The rearrangement uses TRBV20-1 and TRBJ1-6, with 11 bases lining up with TRBD1. CDR1 and CDR2 from the germline V gene are DFQATT and SNEGSKA (reference sequence). This CDR3 comprises 15 residues. CDR3 nucleotides: TGCAGTGTTAGAGATCGCGGGACAGGGGGGTATCCCCTCCACTTT. Its protein is CSVRDRGTGGYPLHF.

The V call is TRBV5-5, the J call TRBJ2-2; D may be TRBD2 (7 bases). V dropped 4 bases and J dropped 3 bases, with 25 bases sitting between them. The CDR3 contains 19 residues. In germline, CDR1 is SGHKS, CDR2 YYEKEE (reference sequence). The CDR3 spells CASSPSPFFGGAYTGELFF. In DNA, the CDR3 is TGTGCCAGCAGCCCCAGCCCTTTTTTTGGGGGGGCATACACCGGGGAGCTGTTTTTT.

On this clonotype: This sequence may be a read error, since a much larger clone differs from it by one base. The DNA is left out, because the CDR3 cannot be placed on it with certainty; the CDR3 is given as TCRdb lists it. The V gene is TRBV29-1, the J gene TRBJ2-7; no check of the table's D call, TRBD1, against the DNA was made. Per germline, CDR1 SQVTM and CDR2 ANQGSEA. The CDR3 length equals 13 residues, ends included. The CDR3 is CSVGEGAVHERYF.

This clonotype was recorded at least ten times. The gene calls are TRBV6-4 and TRBJ2-1, with 7 bases identical to TRBD1. J lost 0 bases, V lost 4 bases, and 0 bases had no gene match. Germline CDR1 is MRHNA and CDR2 is SNTAGT. CDR3 length: 14 amino acids. The CDR3 spells CASSAGGSYNEQFF. CDR3 sequence (DNA): TGTGCCAGCAGTGCAGGGGGCTCCTACAATGAGCAGTTCTTC.

This chain joins TRBV5-1 and TRBJ1-1; no clear D gene. Germline values: CDR1 SGHRS, CDR2 YFSETQ. V was cut by 2 bases and J by 5 bases, with 10 bases left in between. The CDR3 has 13 amino acids. CDR3 bases: TGCGCCAGCAGCTTCGTACGACCGACTGAAGCTTTCTTT. It translates to CASSFVRPTEAFF.

The table lists this clonotype with a few counts. CDR3 sequence: CASSEGSPSTDTQYF. CDR3 in DNA: TGTGCCAGCAGTGAGGGGTCGCCTAGCACAGATACGCAGTATTTT. This chain joins TRBV6-1 and TRBJ2-3; D not certain. Deletions cut 3 bases from V and 0 bases from J, with 10 bases between. The CDR3 consists of 15 residues. The V gene's germline CDR1 is MNHNS and CDR2 SASEGT.

The chain couples TRBV21-1 to TRBJ2-7; TRBD1, the table's D call, lacks a check against the DNA. TRBV21-1 is a pseudogene locus. There are 14 residues in the CDR3. The CDR3 loop reads CASSKGQGLSLKYF. Written as DNA, the CDR3 is TGTGCCAGCAGCAAAGGACAGGGTTTGAGCTTGAAGTACTTC.